This T cell receptor beta chain came from a study of beta chain features in type 1 diabetes. V dropped 1 base and J dropped 6; count of bases not matched to a gene: 13. The CDR3 is made up of 17 amino acids. CDR1 is SGHTA and CDR2 is FQGNSA in the germline V gene. A word on this clone: Its specificity is unknown.

Study observations and caveats: All four CD4+ subsets of Type 1 diabetes patients contained TCRB CDR3s that were moderately but significantly shorter. cDNA-based reads could over-represent cells with high TCR expression.

cDNA synthesis used the whole RNA isolate, giving expressed TCRB sequences. Profiled with immunoSEQ multiplex PCR; TCRdb holds only in-frame clones, not every one. The sample has under 70,000 clones; 55% to 70% are singletons. What was sequenced was stem cell memory CD4+ T cells from blood. This sequence originates from a woman aged 25 to 45 with type 1 diabetes. This sequence joins TRBV7-2 and TRBJ2-7; TRBD2 aligns across 9 bases. CDR3 DNA sequence: TGTGCCAGCAGCTTAGTGAGGATAGCGGGAGATAAAGGCGAGCAGTACTTC. Amino acid sequence: CASSLVRIAGDKGEQYF.